This entry is about one TCR beta chain. Its recognized antigen is unknown. Per-base quality was not reported, and no clone a single base away is much larger than it. The CDR3 starts with the cysteine, ends with the phenylalanine, and has 13 residues. The entry retains the CDR3 DNA only, 39 bases that are in frame from base 1. Taken from the germline V gene (reference sequence), the CDR1 and CDR2 loops are SEHNR and FQNEAQ. V is pared back by 5 bases and J by 3 bases, with 11 bases lying between the germline termini. The library was produced with the immunoSEQ multiplex PCR assay. TCRdb limited this immuneACCESS table to in-frame rearrangements with V and J called. A share of clones is missing; checked studies link under half to unresolved V genes, and the rest is unexplained. The sample has some 37,000 clones on record, about 80% of them singletons. The top ten hold around 1.8% of the sample. The sample belongs to a study of Siglec-9 on CD8 T cells in melanoma (dated by TCRdb to the late 2010s). Broadly, across the study: The study investigated Siglec-9 expression on CD8+ T cells and the role of Siglec-9 in regulating T cells in the melanoma tumor microenvironment.

What the study reported, not specific to this receptor: Siglec-9 was reported to mark and regulate an effector memory CD8+ T-cell subset that appeared to accumulate within melanoma tumors.

Sample: Siglec-9- CD8+ T cells sorted from blood. This specimen's cell subset or site label, interpreted: CD8 T cells lacking Siglec-9. The clonotype comes from a human donor in good health. The chain uses TRBV7-9 and TRBJ2-7, and perhaps TRBD2 as D gene, on 6 matching bases. The DNA reads as follows: TGTGCCAGCAGCCGGGACTCAAACTACGAGCAGTACTTC. Its product reads: CASSRDSNYEQYF.